A selection of T cell receptor beta chains follows, all from one sample in a study of identical twins. TCRdb passed the 5' RACE reads through MiXCR, listing each CDR3 protein once. The sample holds 500,000 to 700,000 distinct CDR3 sequences; about 7.1% are singletons and the top ten take 1.6%. The same sample was also used in a study of yellow fever vaccine responses in identical twins.

The sample taken for sequencing was PBMCs. The origin of the receptors is a woman aged 18-30 years in good health. CDR3s include the opening cysteine and the closing phenylalanine or tryptophan. The order of the fields is clone size, D gene, V gene, J gene, CDR3 protein, CDR3 DNA. D genes are given only for firm matches. Size values are once, few and many counts, or a class for expanded clones, and some rows have none.

few,-,TRBV4-1,TRBJ2-2,CASTLRADGTGELFF,TGCGCCAGCACCCTCAGAGCCGATGGAACCGGGGAGCTGTTTTTT
-,-,TRBV5-1,TRBJ1-2,CASSRAREGTNYGYTF,TGCGCCAGCAGCCGTGCCCGGGAGGGGACTAACTATGGCTACACCTTC
-,TRBD2,TRBV15,TRBJ2-2,CATSRDKGLAGGPGELFF,TGTGCCACCAGCAGAGATAAAGGACTAGCGGGGGGACCCGGGGAGCTGTTTTTT
many,TRBD2,TRBV10-3,TRBJ2-7,CAISESDLWRENYEQYF,TGTGCCATCAGTGAGTCGGATCTTTGGCGGGAGAATTACGAGCAGTACTTC
few,-,TRBV3-1,TRBJ2-2,CASCQGNLVGGELFF,TGTGCCAGCTGCCAAGGGAATCTAGTAGGCGGGGAGCTGTTTTTT
many,TRBD2,TRBV20-1,TRBJ2-3,CSANGLALYTDTQYF,TGCAGTGCTAACGGACTAGCGCTGTACACAGATACGCAGTATTTT
many,TRBD2,TRBV20-1,TRBJ2-1,CSASLSGSRYEQFF,TGCAGTGCTAGCCTGAGCGGGAGCCGATATGAGCAGTTCTTC
many,-,TRBV29-1,TRBJ2-5,CSVGSGHIGETQYF,TGCAGCGTTGGGAGCGGACACATCGGGGAGACCCAGTACTTC
many,-,TRBV7-6,TRBJ1-1,CASSLVVAGTTNTEAFF,TGTGCCAGCAGCTTAGTTGTTGCGGGGACTACGAACACTGAAGCTTTCTTT
many,-,TRBV15,TRBJ1-2,CATSRGNLDVRYGYTF,TGTGCCACCAGCAGAGGTAATTTGGACGTACGCTATGGCTACACCTTC
few,-,TRBV5-1,TRBJ1-1,CASSLASWGKGVNTEAFF,TGCGCCAGCAGCTTGGCTTCTTGGGGTAAGGGGGTGAACACTGAAGCTTTCTTT
-,TRBD2,TRBV5-1,TRBJ2-7,CASSLAVASGVYEQYF,TGCGCCAGCAGCTTGGCCGTGGCTAGCGGTGTCTACGAGCAGTACTTC